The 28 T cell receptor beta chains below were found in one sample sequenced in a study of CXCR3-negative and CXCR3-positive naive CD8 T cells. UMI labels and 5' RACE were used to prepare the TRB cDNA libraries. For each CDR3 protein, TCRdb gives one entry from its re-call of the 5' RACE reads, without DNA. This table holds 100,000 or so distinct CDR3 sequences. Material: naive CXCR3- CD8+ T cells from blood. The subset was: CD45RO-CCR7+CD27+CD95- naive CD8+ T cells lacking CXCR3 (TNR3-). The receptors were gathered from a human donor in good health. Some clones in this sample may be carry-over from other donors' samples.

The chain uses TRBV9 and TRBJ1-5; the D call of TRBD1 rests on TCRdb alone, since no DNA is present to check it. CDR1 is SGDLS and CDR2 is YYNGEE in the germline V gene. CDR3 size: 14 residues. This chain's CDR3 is CASSSDGGGQPQHF.

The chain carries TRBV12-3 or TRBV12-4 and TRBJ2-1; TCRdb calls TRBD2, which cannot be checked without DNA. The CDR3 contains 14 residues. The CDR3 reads CASSLGEGYNEQFF.

CDR3 region: CASSQDLHEQYF. The rearrangement joins TRBV3-2 to TRBJ2-7. TRBV3-2 is reported as a pseudogene. This CDR3 region has 12 residues.

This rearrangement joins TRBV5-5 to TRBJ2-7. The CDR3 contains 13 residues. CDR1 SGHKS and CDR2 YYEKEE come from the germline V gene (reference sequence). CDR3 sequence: CASSLLPEDEQYF.

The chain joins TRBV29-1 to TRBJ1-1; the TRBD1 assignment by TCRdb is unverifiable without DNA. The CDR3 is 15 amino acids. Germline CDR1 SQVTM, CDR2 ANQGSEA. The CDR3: CSGTGAPTMNTEAFF.

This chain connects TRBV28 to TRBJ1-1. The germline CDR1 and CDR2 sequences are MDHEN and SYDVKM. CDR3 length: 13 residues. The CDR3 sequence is CASSLFGDTEAFF.

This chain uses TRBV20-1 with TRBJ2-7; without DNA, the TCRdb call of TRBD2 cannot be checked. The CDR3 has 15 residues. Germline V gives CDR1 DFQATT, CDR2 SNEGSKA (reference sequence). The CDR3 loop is CSARLAGDLTYEQYF.

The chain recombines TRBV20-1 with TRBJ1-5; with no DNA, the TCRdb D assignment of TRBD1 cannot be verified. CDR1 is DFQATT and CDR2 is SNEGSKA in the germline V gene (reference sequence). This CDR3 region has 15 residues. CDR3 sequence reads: CSAREAGILSQPQHF.

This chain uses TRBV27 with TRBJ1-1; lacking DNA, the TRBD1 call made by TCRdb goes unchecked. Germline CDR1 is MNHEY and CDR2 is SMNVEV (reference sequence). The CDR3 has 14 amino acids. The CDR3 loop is CASSFGGANTEAFF.

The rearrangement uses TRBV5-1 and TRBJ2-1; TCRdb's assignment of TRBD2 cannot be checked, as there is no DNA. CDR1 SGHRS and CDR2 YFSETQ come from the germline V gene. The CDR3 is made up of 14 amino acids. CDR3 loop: CASSAGTGYNEQFF.

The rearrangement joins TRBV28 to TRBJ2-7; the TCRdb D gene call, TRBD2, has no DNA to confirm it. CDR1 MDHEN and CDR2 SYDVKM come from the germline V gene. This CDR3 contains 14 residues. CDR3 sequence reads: CASSSPGLTYEQYF.

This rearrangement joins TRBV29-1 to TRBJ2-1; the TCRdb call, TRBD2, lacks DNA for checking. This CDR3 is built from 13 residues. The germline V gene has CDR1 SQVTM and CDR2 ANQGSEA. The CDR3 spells CSVSDSSYNEQFF.

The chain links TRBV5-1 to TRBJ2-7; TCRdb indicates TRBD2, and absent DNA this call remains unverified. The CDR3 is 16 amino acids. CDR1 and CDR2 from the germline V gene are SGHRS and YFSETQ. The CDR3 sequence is CASSPYGVAAPYEQYF.

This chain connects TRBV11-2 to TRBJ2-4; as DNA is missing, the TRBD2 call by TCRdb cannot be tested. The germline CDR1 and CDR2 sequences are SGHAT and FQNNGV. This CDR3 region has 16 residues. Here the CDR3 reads CASSPSGGRAKNIQYF.

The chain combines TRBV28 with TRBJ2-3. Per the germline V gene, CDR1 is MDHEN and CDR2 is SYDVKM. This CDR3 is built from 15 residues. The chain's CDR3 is CASSLFSFSTDTQYF.

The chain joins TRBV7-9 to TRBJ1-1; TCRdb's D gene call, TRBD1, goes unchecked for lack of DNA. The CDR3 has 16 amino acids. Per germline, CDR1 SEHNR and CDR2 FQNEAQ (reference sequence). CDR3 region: CASRAGTGARRDEAFF.

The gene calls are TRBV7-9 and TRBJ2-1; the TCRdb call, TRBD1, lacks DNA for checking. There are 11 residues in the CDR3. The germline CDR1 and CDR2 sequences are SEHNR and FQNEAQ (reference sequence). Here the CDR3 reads CASSPGQEQFF.

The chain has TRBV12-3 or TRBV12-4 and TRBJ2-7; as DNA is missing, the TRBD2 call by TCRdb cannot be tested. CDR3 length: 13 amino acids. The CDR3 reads CASSAGGPGEQYF.

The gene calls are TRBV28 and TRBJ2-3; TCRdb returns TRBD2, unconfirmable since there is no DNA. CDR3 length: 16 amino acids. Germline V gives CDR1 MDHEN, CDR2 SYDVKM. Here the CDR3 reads CASSLLSSGGPDTQYF. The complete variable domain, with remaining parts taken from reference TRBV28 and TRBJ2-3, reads DVKVTQSSRYLVKRTGEKVFLECVQDMDHENMFWYRQDPGLGLRLIYFSYDVKMKEKGDIPEGYSVSREKKERFSLILESASTNQTSMYLCASSLLSSGGPDTQYFGPGTRLTVL.

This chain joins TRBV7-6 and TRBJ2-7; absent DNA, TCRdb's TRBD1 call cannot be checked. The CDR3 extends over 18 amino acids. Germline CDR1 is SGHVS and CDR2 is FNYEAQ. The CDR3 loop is CASSLEPGIKMNSYEQYF. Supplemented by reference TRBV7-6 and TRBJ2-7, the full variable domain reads GAGVSQSPRYKVTKRGQDVALRCDPISGHVSLYWYRQALGQGPEFLTYFNYEAQQDKSGLPNDRFSAERPEGSISTLTIQRTEQRDSAMYRCASSLEPGIKMNSYEQYFGPGTRLTVT.

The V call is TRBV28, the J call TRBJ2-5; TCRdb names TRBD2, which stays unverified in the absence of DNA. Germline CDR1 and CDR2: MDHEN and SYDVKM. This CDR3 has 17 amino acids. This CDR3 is CASSWASGGLGIKTQYF.

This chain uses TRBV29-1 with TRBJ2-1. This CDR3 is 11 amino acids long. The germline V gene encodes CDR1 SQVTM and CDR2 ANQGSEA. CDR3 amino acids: CSVDTPNEQFF.

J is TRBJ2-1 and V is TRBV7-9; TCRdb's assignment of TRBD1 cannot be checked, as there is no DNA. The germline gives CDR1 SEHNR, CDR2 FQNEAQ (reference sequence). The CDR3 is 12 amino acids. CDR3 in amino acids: CASSQGGDEQFF.

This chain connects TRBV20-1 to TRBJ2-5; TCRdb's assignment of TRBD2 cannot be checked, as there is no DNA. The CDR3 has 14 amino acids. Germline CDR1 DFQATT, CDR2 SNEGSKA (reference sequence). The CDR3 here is CSARSGGAQETQYF.

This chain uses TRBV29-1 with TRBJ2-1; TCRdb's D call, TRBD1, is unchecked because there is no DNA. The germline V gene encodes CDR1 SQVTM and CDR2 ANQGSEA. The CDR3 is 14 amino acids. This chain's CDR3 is CSASDRGDYNEQFF.

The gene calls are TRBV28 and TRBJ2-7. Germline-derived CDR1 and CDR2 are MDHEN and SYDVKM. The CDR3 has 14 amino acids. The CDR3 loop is CACSFSVFSYEQYF.

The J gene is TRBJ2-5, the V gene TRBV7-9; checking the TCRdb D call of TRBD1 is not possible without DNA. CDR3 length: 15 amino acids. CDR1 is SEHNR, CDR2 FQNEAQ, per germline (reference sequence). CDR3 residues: CASSLGQGQYLDQYF.

The CDR3 loop is CASSSAPGTGGFLETQYF. The V gene is TRBV7-6, the J gene TRBJ2-5; TCRdb's D call, TRBD1, is unchecked because there is no DNA. The CDR3 has 18 amino acids. Germline lookup yields CDR1 SGHVS and CDR2 FNYEAQ.